This T cell receptor (beta chain) was observed in a study of prognosis after radiotherapy for stage I lung cancer. Study background: Stage I non-small cell lung cancer patients were enrolled in Nanjing, China. This enrollment took place between 2018 and January 2019. Across the cohort, concurrent therapy accompanying stereotactic body radiotherapy was administered to no patient.

The authors amplified TCR beta CDR3 from genomic DNA using two-round multiplex PCR. Used in first-round PCR were primers specific to each TRBV and TRBJ gene. TCRdb processed the multiplex PCR reads anew with MiXCR; each CDR3 protein has one entry. The repertoire includes more than 25,000 distinct CDR3 sequences, around 30% of them detected once, and 30% to 40% sits in the top ten. CDR1 is MDHEN and CDR2 is SYDVKM in the germline V gene. The CDR3 length is 21 residues. V was pared by 4 bases and J by 4 bases, with 25 bases of the junction left unmatched. The J gene is TRBJ2-3, the V gene TRBV28; 8 nucleotides agree with TRBD2. This clonotype was sampled from a donor over 45 with non-small cell lung cancer. Sequencing used PBMCs, obtained before or after stereotactic body radiation therapy (not recorded which). The CDR3 region is CASSYWAPAGAPLIFADTQYF. CDR3 DNA sequence: TGTGCCAGCAGTTACTGGGCCCCAGCGGGAGCCCCTCTTATCTTCGCAGATACGCAGTATTTT. The full variable domain, in which reference TRBV28 and TRBJ2-3 provide the parts outside the CDR3, is DVKVTQSSRYLVKRTGEKVFLECVQDMDHENMFWYRQDPGLGLRLIYFSYDVKMKEKGDIPEGYSVSREKKERFSLILESASTNQTSMYLCASSYWAPAGAPLIFADTQYFGPGTRLTVL.